These T cell receptor beta chains were read from a single sample in a study of blood T cells in healthy people across ages. TCRdb reprocessed the 5' RACE reads with MiXCR, giving one entry per CDR3 protein. The sample contains hundreds of thousands of distinct CDR3 sequences, around two fifths of which appear only once. The sample taken for sequencing was blood. The source is a man older than 75 in good health. The CDR3 runs from the conserved cysteine through the conserved F or W. The D gene is left open where the match is weak. Rows give clone size only sometimes, using once, few, many, or a class for an expanded clone.

J: TRBJ2-5
V: TRBV7-6
size: few
D: .
DNA: TGTGCCAGCAGCTTACTCAGGGGGGGGGAGACCCAGTACTTC
CDR3: CASSLLRGGETQYF

J: TRBJ2-3
V: TRBV12-3/TRBV12-4
size: .
D: TRBD2
DNA: TGTGCCAGCAGCCTCCTTGGAGCGGGGTACACAGATACGCAGTATTTT
CDR3: CASSLLGAGYTDTQYF

J: TRBJ2-1
V: TRBV2
size: many
D: .
DNA: TGTGCCAGCAGTGAATGGGCTAGTTCCTTTTACAATGAGCAGTTCTTC
CDR3: CASSEWASSFYNEQFF

J: TRBJ2-7
V: TRBV10-2
size: .
D: TRBD2
DNA: TGCGCCAGCATTCCGACTAGCGGGAGGGCCCAAGAGCAGTACTTC
CDR3: CASIPTSGRAQEQYF

J: TRBJ2-2
V: TRBV25-1
size: .
D: .
DNA: TGTGCCAGCAGATGGAACACCGGGGAGCTGTTGTTT
CDR3: CASRWNTGELLF

J: TRBJ2-7
V: TRBV6-5
size: .
D: .
DNA: TGTGCCAGCAGTTACGGCAGCCCTCGCTCCTACGAGCAGTACTTC
CDR3: CASSYGSPRSYEQYF

J: TRBJ2-3
V: TRBV4-3
size: few
D: .
DNA: TGCGCCAGCAGCCGTAACAGGGTCGCCACAGATACGCAGTATTTT
CDR3: CASSRNRVATDTQYF

J: TRBJ2-3
V: TRBV4-1
size: .
D: .
DNA: TGCGCCAGCAGCCAAAACCCTAGCTCCCGCACAGATACGCAGTATTTT
CDR3: CASSQNPSSRTDTQYF

J: TRBJ2-1
V: TRBV12-3/TRBV12-4
size: few
D: .
DNA: TGTGCCAGCAGGGATCATGGAACCCATGAGCAGTTCTTC
CDR3: CASRDHGTHEQFF

J: TRBJ2-5
V: TRBV4-2
size: once
D: .
DNA: TGTGCCAGCAGCCAATGGGGTATAACGGGGGATACATACTCGCAAGAGACCCAGTACTTC
CDR3: CASSQWGITGDTYSQETQYF

J: TRBJ1-2
V: TRBV29-1
size: many
D: .
DNA: TGCAGCGTCCCCTGGATGGAGGTGCGGGATGGCTACACCTTC
CDR3: CSVPWMEVRDGYTF

J: TRBJ2-1
V: TRBV28
size: .
D: TRBD2
DNA: TGTGCCAGCAGTTCCCTAGGACTAGCGGGAGGGCGGGATCGGCCCGCCCATGAGCAGTTCTTC
CDR3: CASSSLGLAGGRDRPAHEQFF

J: TRBJ2-5
V: TRBV20-1
size: .
D: TRBD1
DNA: TGCAGTGCCAGGGCTCCGGGACAGGGGGCAGAGACCCAGTACTTC
CDR3: CSARAPGQGAETQYF

J: TRBJ1-4
V: TRBV20-1
size: once
D: .
DNA: TGCAGTGCTGGGGACATAACAAATGAAAAACTGTTTTTT
CDR3: CSAGDITNEKLFF

J: TRBJ2-2
V: TRBV12-5
size: .
D: TRBD1
DNA: TGTGCTAGTGTTCCACAAACAGGGGCGGACACCGGGGAGCTGTTTTTT
CDR3: CASVPQTGADTGELFF

J: TRBJ2-1
V: TRBV12-3/TRBV12-4
size: .
D: TRBD2
DNA: TGTGCCAGCAGTTTAGTACTAGCGGGCTCCTACAATGAGCAGTTCTTC
CDR3: CASSLVLAGSYNEQFF

J: TRBJ1-5
V: TRBV7-2
size: .
D: .
DNA: TGTGCCAGCAGCCTCGACGGACAGAACAATCAGCCCCAGCATTTT
CDR3: CASSLDGQNNQPQHF

J: TRBJ2-3
V: TRBV15
size: .
D: .
DNA: TGTGCCACCAGCCCACAGAGGGGGAGCACAGATACGCAGTATTTT
CDR3: CATSPQRGSTDTQYF

J: TRBJ2-5
V: TRBV11-3
size: few
D: .
DNA: TGTGCCAGCAGCAAACAGGGTGTTGGGGAGACCCAGTACTTC
CDR3: CASSKQGVGETQYF

J: TRBJ2-3
V: TRBV6-5
size: .
D: TRBD1
DNA: TGTGCCAGCAGTTATGGGACAGCCACTACACCCACAGATACGCAGTATTTT
CDR3: CASSYGTATTPTDTQYF

J: TRBJ1-1
V: TRBV12-3/TRBV12-4
size: .
D: .
DNA: TGTGCCAGCAGTCCGATGGGACCGAGGAACACTGAAGCTTTCTTT
CDR3: CASSPMGPRNTEAFF

J: TRBJ1-1
V: TRBV6-5
size: many
D: .
DNA: TGTGCCAGCAGTTACTCAGGCGGCAGGGGTTCCAAGAAAGCTTTCTTT
CDR3: CASSYSGGRGSKKAFF

J: TRBJ1-1
V: TRBV7-2
size: .
D: .
DNA: TGTGCCAGCAGCTTAGGCGGGGGGTTCGGGGGGGCGGTCACTGAAGCTTTCTTT
CDR3: CASSLGGGFGGAVTEAFF

J: TRBJ2-2
V: TRBV6-2/TRBV6-3
size: .
D: .
DNA: TGTGCCAGCAGGACACAGGGAAACACCGGGGAGCTGTTTTTT
CDR3: CASRTQGNTGELFF

J: TRBJ2-3
V: TRBV28
size: .
D: .
DNA: TGTGCCACCAACCGGGGAGGTTCGTTAGATACGCAGTATTTT
CDR3: CATNRGGSLDTQYF

J: TRBJ2-7
V: TRBV21-1
size: few
D: .
DNA: TGTGCCAGCATTCAGGGGGTCGTTAGGGCCTACGAGCAGTACTTC
CDR3: CASIQGVVRAYEQYF

J: TRBJ2-1
V: TRBV5-1
size: .
D: TRBD2
DNA: TGCGCCAGCAGCTTGGCCGGGGGGACGCGATACAATGAGCAGTTCTTC
CDR3: CASSLAGGTRYNEQFF

J: TRBJ2-1
V: TRBV27
size: once
D: .
DNA: TGTGCCAGCCGATCGGATTCTAGGGCGGGTGAGCAGTTCTTC
CDR3: CASRSDSRAGEQFF

J: TRBJ2-7
V: TRBV5-4
size: few
D: TRBD2
DNA: TGTGCCAGCAGCTCCGGGACTAGCGGGGGATACGAGCAGTACTTC
CDR3: CASSSGTSGGYEQYF

J: TRBJ2-4
V: TRBV27
size: many
D: .
DNA: TGTGCCAGCAGTTTAAGGTGGGAAGTGAGAGCCAAAAACATTCAGTACTTC
CDR3: CASSLRWEVRAKNIQYF

J: TRBJ2-7
V: TRBV21-1
size: few
D: .
DNA: TGTGCCAGCAGCAAATTCCCGAGTCTGGGGTCGAGCTCCTACGAGCAGTACTTC
CDR3: CASSKFPSLGSSSYEQYF

J: TRBJ2-7
V: TRBV5-1
size: .
D: .
DNA: TGCGCCAGCAGCTTGGTAGAGGCGGGCGAGCAGTACTTC
CDR3: CASSLVEAGEQYF

J: TRBJ2-1
V: TRBV21-1
size: .
D: .
DNA: TGTGCCAGCAGCAAAGAGGGTAGCGGGGGGACCGACGAGCAGTTCTTC
CDR3: CASSKEGSGGTDEQFF

J: TRBJ2-1
V: TRBV12-3/TRBV12-4
size: few
D: TRBD2
DNA: TGTGCCAGCAGTTTAATTCGGCTAGCGGGAAGCCATCGCTCCTACAATGAGCAGTTCTTC
CDR3: CASSLIRLAGSHRSYNEQFF

J: TRBJ1-6
V: TRBV4-3
size: .
D: .
DNA: TGCGCCAGCAGCCACTCCAATTCACCCCTCCACTTT
CDR3: CASSHSNSPLHF

J: TRBJ2-3
V: TRBV5-4
size: few
D: TRBD2
DNA: TGTGCCAGCAGCCTCGGACTAGCGGGAGGGGGACGCACAGATACGCAGTATTTT
CDR3: CASSLGLAGGGRTDTQYF

J: TRBJ2-3
V: TRBV7-2
size: .
D: .
DNA: TGTGCCAGCACAGATTACGATACGCAGTATTTT
CDR3: CASTDYDTQYF

J: TRBJ1-1
V: TRBV9
size: .
D: TRBD1
DNA: TGTGCCAGCAGCAGGGGGTTGGACAGGGGGAACACTGAAGCTTTCTTT
CDR3: CASSRGLDRGNTEAFF

J: TRBJ2-7
V: TRBV11-1
size: .
D: TRBD1
DNA: TGTGCCAGCAGGACCGGGACAGCCCAAGAAGCCTACGAGCAGTACTTC
CDR3: CASRTGTAQEAYEQYF

J: TRBJ2-6
V: TRBV5-1
size: .
D: .
DNA: TGCGCCAGCATGGAAGGTATCTCTGGGGCCAACGTCCTGACTTTC
CDR3: CASMEGISGANVLTF

J: TRBJ2-3
V: TRBV20-1
size: .
D: TRBD2
DNA: TGCAGTGCTCGGAAGGGACTAGCGGGATACACAGATACGCAGTATTTT
CDR3: CSARKGLAGYTDTQYF

J: TRBJ2-3
V: TRBV7-9
size: few
D: TRBD2
DNA: TGTGCCAGCAGCCCCGGTGTTGGTGGGCGGGAGGCGACAGATACGCAGTATTTT
CDR3: CASSPGVGGREATDTQYF

J: TRBJ2-7
V: TRBV7-9
size: .
D: .
DNA: TGTGCCAGCAGCGAAATAGATTACGAGCAGTACTTC
CDR3: CASSEIDYEQYF

J: TRBJ2-1
V: TRBV28
size: .
D: .
DNA: TGTGCCAGCGGAAGTTCCCCCCGGGACAATGAGCAGTTCTTC
CDR3: CASGSSPRDNEQFF

J: TRBJ2-5
V: TRBV28
size: once
D: TRBD1
DNA: TGTGCCAGCACCCACCGCGGGACAGGGGGAATGGAGACCCAGTACTTC
CDR3: CASTHRGTGGMETQYF